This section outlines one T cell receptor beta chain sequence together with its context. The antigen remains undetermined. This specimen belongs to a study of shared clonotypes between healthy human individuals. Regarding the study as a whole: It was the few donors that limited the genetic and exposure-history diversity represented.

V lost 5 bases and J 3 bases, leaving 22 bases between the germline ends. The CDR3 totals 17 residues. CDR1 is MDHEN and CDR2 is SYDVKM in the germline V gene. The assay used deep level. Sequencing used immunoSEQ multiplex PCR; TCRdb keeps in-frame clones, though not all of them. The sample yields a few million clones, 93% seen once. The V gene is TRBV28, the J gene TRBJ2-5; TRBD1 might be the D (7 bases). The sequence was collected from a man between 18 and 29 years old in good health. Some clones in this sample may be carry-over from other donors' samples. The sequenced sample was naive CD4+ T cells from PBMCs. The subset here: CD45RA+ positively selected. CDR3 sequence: CASSLDMGRGTEETQYF. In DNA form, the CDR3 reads TGTGCCAGCAGTCTGGATATGGGCAGGGGGACTGAAGAGACCCAGTACTTC.